This T cell receptor beta chain emerged from a study of human T cells and chemical hapten exposure. Broader study findings: TCRs exceeding 1 in 1000 frequency stayed unchanged with DPC sensitization. A positive correlation with patch test score was shown by PT1 expanded TCR counts.

In the case of this clonotype: Its antigen is currently unknown.

Each CDR3 protein is one row after TCRdb ran MiXCR on the RACE reads. This sample has 270,000 or so distinct CDR3 sequences; 7.5% to 9% occur once, and the top ten carry approximately 1.2%. Time point indicated: pre-sensitization, week 0. The treatment is: therapeutic diphenylcyclopropenone sensitization with weekly scalp DPC. Blood draws came first, before each patch test. Trimming removed 4 bases from V and 7 bases from J, with 12 bases in between. The CDR3 is 14 residues long. CDR1 is SGDLS and CDR2 is YYNGEE in the germline V gene. The chain joins TRBV9 to TRBJ1-6; D gene unclear. Sequencing was performed on whole blood, taken in connection with sensitization to the hapten diphenylcyclopropenone (DPC). The source is a man younger than 35 with alopecia areata. Some clones in this sample may be carry-over from other donors' samples. CDR3 bases: TGTGCCAGCAGCTCCCCTGGGCGGAATTCACCCCTCCACTTT. Its protein product is CASSSPGRNSPLHF.